These T cell receptor beta chains were read from a single sample in a study of cytomegalovirus exposure and HLA in healthy donors. Using immunoSEQ multiplex PCR, the repertoire was profiled, and TCRdb retains in-frame clones only, with some absent. The sample contains around 53,000 clones, approximately 73% of which appear only once. The sequencing sample was made of PBMCs. These receptors all come from a man between 18 and 29 years old in good health and CMV-seronegative. CDR3s include the opening cysteine and the closing phenylalanine or tryptophan. Each record gives: V gene, D gene, J gene, clone size, CDR3 protein, CDR3 DNA. A D gene is named only where the DNA matches it firmly. The size entry is marked missing in some rows and otherwise reads once, few, many or a size class.

>TRBV30|.|TRBJ2-7|.
CAWSRGGLSYEQYF
TGTGCCTGGAGTCGAGGGGGTCTCTCCTACGAGCAGTACTTC
>TRBV5-1|.|TRBJ1-2|.
CASSPGGWDGYTF
TGCGCCAGCAGCCCCGGGGGATGGGATGGCTACACCTTC
>TRBV5-4|.|TRBJ1-1|once
CASSPLTSTEAFF
TGTGCCAGCAGCCCCCTCACATCCACTGAAGCTTTCTTT
>TRBV5-4|.|TRBJ1-1|.
CASSLAGDTEAFF
TGTGCCAGCAGCCTCGCCGGGGACACTGAAGCTTTCTTT
>TRBV19|.|TRBJ2-7|.
CASSRGMGYEQYF
TGTGCCAGTAGTCGGGGGATGGGCTACGAGCAGTACTTC
>TRBV27|.|TRBJ1-2|.
CASSTQGNYGYTF
TGTGCCAGCAGTACACAGGGAAATTATGGCTACACCTTC
>TRBV6-5|TRBD1|TRBJ1-1|.
CASSSDRATEAFF
TGTGCCAGCAGTTCTGACAGGGCCACTGAAGCTTTCTTT
>TRBV7-2|TRBD2|TRBJ2-7|.
CASSLNRASGPMRLREQYF
TGTGCCAGCAGCTTAAATAGGGCTAGCGGGCCTATGCGTCTGAGGGAGCAGTACTTC
>TRBV18|TRBD2|TRBJ2-7|.
CASSPPGLAGGAEQYF
TGTGCCAGCTCACCACCGGGACTAGCGGGGGGAGCGGAGCAGTACTTC
>TRBV21-1|.|TRBJ2-3|.
CASSKISWTPSTDTQYF
TGTGCCAGCAGCAAAATCTCTTGGACACCTAGCACAGATACGCAGTATTTT
>TRBV5-6|TRBD1|TRBJ2-1|few
CASSQLGGQGLNNEQFF
TGTGCCAGCAGCCAATTGGGGGGACAGGGTCTCAACAATGAGCAGTTCTTC
>TRBV6-5|.|TRBJ2-7|once
CASSYSIQAEQYF
TGTGCCAGCAGTTACTCGATTCAGGCCGAGCAGTACTTC
>TRBV2|.|TRBJ2-3|few
CASSEPRGSTDTQYF
TGTGCCAGCAGTGAGCCGCGGGGTAGCACAGATACGCAGTATTTT
>TRBV19|.|TRBJ1-5|once
CASSLPGDNQPQHF
TGTGCCAGTAGTCTTCCAGGGGACAATCAGCCCCAGCATTTT
>TRBV5-1|.|TRBJ2-7|.
CASSLGGQFPSYEQYF
TGCGCCAGCAGCTTGGGTGGACAGTTTCCTTCCTACGAGCAGTACTTC
>TRBV19|.|TRBJ1-1|.
CASRVTSSTEAFF
TGTGCCAGTAGGGTGACATCGAGCACTGAAGCTTTCTTT
>TRBV5-1|TRBD1|TRBJ2-6|.
CASSGDRGLFGANVLTF
TGCGCCAGCAGTGGTGACAGGGGGCTTTTTGGGGCCAACGTCCTGACTTTC
>TRBV7-9|TRBD1|TRBJ1-5|few
CASSSMTGGQPQHF
TGTGCCAGCAGCTCAATGACAGGGGGTCAGCCCCAGCATTTT
>TRBV13|.|TRBJ2-2|.
CASGRGAGELFF
TGTGCCAGCGGGAGAGGAGCCGGGGAGCTGTTTTTT
>TRBV11-2|.|TRBJ1-1|.
CASSFGDMNTEAFF
TGTGCCAGCAGCTTTGGGGACATGAACACTGAAGCTTTCTTT
>TRBV6-1|TRBD1|TRBJ2-5|.
CASSPLAGGQETQYF
TGTGCCAGCAGCCCGTTGGCAGGGGGCCAAGAGACCCAGTACTTC